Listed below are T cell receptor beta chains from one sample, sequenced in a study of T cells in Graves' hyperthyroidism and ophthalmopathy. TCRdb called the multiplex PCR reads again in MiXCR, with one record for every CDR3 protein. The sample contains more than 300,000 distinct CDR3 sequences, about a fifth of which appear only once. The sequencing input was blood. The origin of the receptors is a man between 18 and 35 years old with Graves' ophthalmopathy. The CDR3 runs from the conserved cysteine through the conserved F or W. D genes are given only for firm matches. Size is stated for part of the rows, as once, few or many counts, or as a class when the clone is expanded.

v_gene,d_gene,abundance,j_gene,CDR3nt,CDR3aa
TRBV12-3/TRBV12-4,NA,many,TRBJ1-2,TGTGCCAGCAGTTTAGGCCCGGGAGAAGGGGGCTACACCTTC,CASSLGPGEGGYTF
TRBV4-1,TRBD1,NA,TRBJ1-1,TGCGCCAGCAGCGCAGGCCTACCCAGGGGGCTTGGGGACACTGAAGCTTTCTTT,CASSAGLPRGLGDTEAFF
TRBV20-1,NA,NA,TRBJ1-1,TGCAGTGCTCCAAAAAGGGGGGGACTCACTGAAGCTTTCTTT,CSAPKRGGLTEAFF
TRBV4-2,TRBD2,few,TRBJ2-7,TGTGCCAGCAGCCAAGGGGGCGGGACTAACCTGGAGCAGTACTTC,CASSQGGGTNLEQYF
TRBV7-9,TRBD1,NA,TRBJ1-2,TGTGCCAGCAGCCTACTGGGGCAGGGGGGCTATGGCTACACCTTC,CASSLLGQGGYGYTF
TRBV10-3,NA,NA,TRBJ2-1,TGTGCCATCAGTCCGGGGCCCCACGACGATGAGCAGTTCTTC,CAISPGPHDDEQFF
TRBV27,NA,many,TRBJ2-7,TGTGCCAGCAGCGATTTAAACAGCTACGAGCAGTACTTC,CASSDLNSYEQYF
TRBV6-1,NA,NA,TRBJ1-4,TGTGCCAGCAGCCGGACGGGGAATGAAAAACTGTTTTTT,CASSRTGNEKLFF
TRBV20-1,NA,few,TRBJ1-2,TGCAGTGCTACGTTCGGCTACACCTTC,CSATFGYTF
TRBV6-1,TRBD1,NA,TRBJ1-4,TGTGCCAGCAGCCACCTACCGGGACAGGGTAATGAAAAACTGTTTTTT,CASSHLPGQGNEKLFF
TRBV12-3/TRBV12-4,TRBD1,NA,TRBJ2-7,TGTGCCAGCAGTGCCGGGACAGGGGTAGGCGAGCAGTACTTC,CASSAGTGVGEQYF
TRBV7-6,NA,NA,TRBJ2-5,TGTGCCAGTAGTATAGCTGGGGAGACCCAGTACTTC,CASSIAGETQYF
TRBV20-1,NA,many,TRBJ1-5,TGCAGTGCTAGAGATCCCAGGGACAATCAGCCCCAGCATTTT,CSARDPRDNQPQHF
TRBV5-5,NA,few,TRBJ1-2,TGTGCCAGCAGCCCCGAGGGGACCCTAGCTAACTATGGCTACACCTTC,CASSPEGTLANYGYTF
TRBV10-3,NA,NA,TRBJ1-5,TGTGCCATCAGCTGGACCGAGGGTCAGCCCCAGCATTTT,CAISWTEGQPQHF
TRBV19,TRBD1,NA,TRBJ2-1,TGTGCCAGTAGCCCTAGAGGGACAGGGCTGGGAATGGGCTACAATGAGCAGTTCTTC,CASSPRGTGLGMGYNEQFF
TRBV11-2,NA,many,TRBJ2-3,TGTGCCAGCAGCTCCCAGGGGTTTACCGATACGCAGTATTTT,CASSSQGFTDTQYF
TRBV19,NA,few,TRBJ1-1,TGTGCCAGTATGGTTAGGGGGGGCACTGAAGCTTTCTTT,CASMVRGGTEAFF
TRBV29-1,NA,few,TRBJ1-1,TGCAGCACTGGGGTCGGGGGAAACACTGAAGCTTTCTTT,CSTGVGGNTEAFF
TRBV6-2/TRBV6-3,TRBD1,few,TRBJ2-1,TGTGCCAGCAGTAGACCTACAGGGGGCCTAAGGAATGAGCAGTTCTTC,CASSRPTGGLRNEQFF
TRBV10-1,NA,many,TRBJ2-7,TGCGCCAGCAGTCAGGGCCTGGCGTACGAGCAGTACTTC,CASSQGLAYEQYF
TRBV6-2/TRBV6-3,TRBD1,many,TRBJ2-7,TGTGCCAGCAGCCCACACGGACAGGGGCGATCCTACGAGCAGTACTTC,CASSPHGQGRSYEQYF
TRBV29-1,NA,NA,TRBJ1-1,TGCAGCGTTCTAAGTCGTCGTGGGAACACTGAAGCTTTCTTT,CSVLSRRGNTEAFF
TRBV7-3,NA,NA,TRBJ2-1,TGTGCCAGCAGCCATCGGACGGATCGTAATGAGCAGTTCTTC,CASSHRTDRNEQFF
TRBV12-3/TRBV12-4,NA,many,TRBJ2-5,TGTGCCAGCAGTTTAGCGTTTGGAGTGGGAGAGACCCAGTACTTC,CASSLAFGVGETQYF
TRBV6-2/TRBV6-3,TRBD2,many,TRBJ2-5,TGTGCCAGCAGTTCCAGCGGGGGGGAAAAAGAGACCCAGTACTTC,CASSSSGGEKETQYF
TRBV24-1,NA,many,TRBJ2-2,TGTGCCACCAGTGATGGTCAGGGCGTCTGGGGCACCGGGGAGCTGTTTTTT,CATSDGQGVWGTGELFF
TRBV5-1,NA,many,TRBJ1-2,TGCGCCAGCAGCTACTTACAGGGTAGTGGCTACACCTTC,CASSYLQGSGYTF
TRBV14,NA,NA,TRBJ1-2,TGTGCCATCGAGACGGGACACCCTACCTATGGCTACACCTTC,CAIETGHPTYGYTF
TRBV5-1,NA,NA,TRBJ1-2,TGCGCCAGCAGCTTCCACACGTATGGCTACACCTTC,CASSFHTYGYTF
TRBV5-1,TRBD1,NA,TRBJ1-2,TGCGCCAGCAGCCCCGGACAGGCGGGCTATGGCTACACCTTC,CASSPGQAGYGYTF
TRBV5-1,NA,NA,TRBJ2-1,TGCGCCAGCAGCGCGGAGGGAGTACTCTCCTACAATGAGCAGTTCTTC,CASSAEGVLSYNEQFF
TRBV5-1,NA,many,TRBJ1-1,TGTGCCAGCAGCCAAGGGACGGGGGACACTGAAGCTTTCTTT,CASSQGTGDTEAFF
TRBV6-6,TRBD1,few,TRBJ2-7,TGTGCCAGCAGTTACTCTGACGGGACAGGACGGCGCGAGCAGTACTTC,CASSYSDGTGRREQYF
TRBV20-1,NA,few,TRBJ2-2,TGCAGTGCCCCGCGGGGGCACGGGGAGCTGTTTTTT,CSAPRGHGELFF
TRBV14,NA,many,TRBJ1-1,TGTGCCAACCCCTGGGGGGAAAAGGGGAAGGGCCTGAACACTGAAGCTTTCTTT,CANPWGEKGKGLNTEAFF
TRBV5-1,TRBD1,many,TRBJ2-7,TGCGCCAGCAGCCCGGGACAGGCGGGGGAGCAGTACTTC,CASSPGQAGEQYF
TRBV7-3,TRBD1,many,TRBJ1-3,TGTGCCAGCAGCTTACATGCAAGGGACAGCCAGAGCTCTGGAAACACCATATATTTT,CASSLHARDSQSSGNTIYF
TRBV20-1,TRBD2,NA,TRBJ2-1,TGCAGTGCTAGAGTCCGGGATGTTAGCGGGGGGGTAAATGAGCAGTTCTTC,CSARVRDVSGGVNEQFF
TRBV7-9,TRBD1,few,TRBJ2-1,TGTGCCAGCAGCCCAAGGGGACAGGGCCCGGACAATGAGCAGTTCTTC,CASSPRGQGPDNEQFF
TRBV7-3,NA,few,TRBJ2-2,TGTGCCAGCAGCTTAGAGGGAATCGGGGAGCTGTTTTTT,CASSLEGIGELFF
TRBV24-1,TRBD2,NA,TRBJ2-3,TGTGCCACCTCGAGGGAGGGACCGCGTACAGATACGCAGTATTTT,CATSREGPRTDTQYF
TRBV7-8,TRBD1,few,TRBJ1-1,TGTGCCAGCAGCAAGGACAGGGAGAGGACCTTGAACACTGAAGCTTTCTTT,CASSKDRERTLNTEAFF
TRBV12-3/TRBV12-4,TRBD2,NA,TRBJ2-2,TGTGCCAGCACCCCAACTAGCGGGGGGGCCGGGGAGCTGTTTTTT,CASTPTSGGAGELFF
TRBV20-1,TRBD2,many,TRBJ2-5,TGCAGTGCTCATAGCGGGTTTGGGACCCAGTACTTC,CSAHSGFGTQYF
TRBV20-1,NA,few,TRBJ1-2,TGCAGTGCTCTTCGGACAGATAACTATGGCTACACCTTC,CSALRTDNYGYTF
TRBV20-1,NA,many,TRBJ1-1,TGCAGTGCTGATATACAGGGTGCTGGGGTCGCTGAAGCTTTCTTT,CSADIQGAGVAEAFF
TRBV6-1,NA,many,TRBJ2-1,TGTGCCAGCAGTGACCCCGGGTACAATGAGCAGTTCTTC,CASSDPGYNEQFF
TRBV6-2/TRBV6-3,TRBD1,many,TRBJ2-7,TGTGCCAGCACCCGGACAGGGGGCTACGAGCAGTACTTC,CASTRTGGYEQYF
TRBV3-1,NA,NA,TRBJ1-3,TGTGCCAGCAGCCTGCGTATCATACGCGGAAACACCATATATTTT,CASSLRIIRGNTIYF
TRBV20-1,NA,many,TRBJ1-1,TGCAGTGCCCCAGTGGGGAACACTGAAGCTTTCTTT,CSAPVGNTEAFF
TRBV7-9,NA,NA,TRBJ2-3,TGTGCCAGCAATGTCCGGGGCACAGATACGCAGTATTTT,CASNVRGTDTQYF
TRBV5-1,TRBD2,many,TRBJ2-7,TGCGCCAGCAGCTCCTCCGGGGGGTTGGCCGGGACCTACGAGCAGTACTTC,CASSSSGGLAGTYEQYF